Listed below are T cell receptor beta chains from one sample, sequenced in a study of OX40 agonist ivuxolimab in advanced cancers. Using immunoSEQ multiplex PCR, the repertoire was profiled, and TCRdb retains in-frame clones only, with some absent. The sample records about 110,000 clones, approximately 90% being singletons. This specimen was CD4+ or CD8+ T cells sorted from blood, taken in a trial of the OX40 agonist ivuxolimab. These receptors all stem from an adult with an advanced solid tumor such as melanoma, head and neck, liver or kidney cancer. The CDR3 runs from the conserved cysteine through the conserved F or W. Clone size is shown for a subset of rows, as once, few, many or a class of expanded clone.

CDR3 protein,clone size,V gene,J gene,CDR3 length
CAWSRAGQETQYF,.,TRBV30,TRBJ2-5,13
CASSDGQASPLHF,few,TRBV5-1,TRBJ1-6,13
CASSQEGQPNSPLHF,.,TRBV5-1,TRBJ1-6,15
CASSIEGAVPGPWDEQFF,.,TRBV19,TRBJ2-1,18
CAISETGSSGYTF,.,TRBV10-3,TRBJ1-2,13
CASRPGGGPRETQYF,.,TRBV10-2,TRBJ2-5,15
CAWSTTGREKLFF,.,TRBV30,TRBJ1-4,13
CASSLAPQGGDTIYF,.,TRBV5-1,TRBJ1-3,15
CASSEPSHHNEKLFF,.,TRBV25-1,TRBJ1-4,15
CASSPGTRYEQYF,.,TRBV5-6,TRBJ2-7,13
CASSASRGLGEKLFF,.,TRBV9,TRBJ1-4,15
CASSSDGPRTDTQYF,.,TRBV18,TRBJ2-3,15
CAWSYPGASKAFF,.,TRBV30,TRBJ1-1,13
CASSEVTGGTGELFF,.,TRBV2,TRBJ2-2,15
CASTLGRATDTQYF,.,TRBV19,TRBJ2-3,14
CAISGDGYEQYF,.,TRBV10-3,TRBJ2-7,12
CASSLGLARGTDTQYF,once,TRBV5-1,TRBJ2-3,16
CASSPTPARGSEAFF,.,TRBV5-6,TRBJ1-1,15
CASSYEGQGNYGYTF,.,TRBV6-5,TRBJ1-2,15
CASSLRWGRNSNYGYTF,.,TRBV13,TRBJ1-2,17
CASSPPTSGGRSYEQYF,.,TRBV18,TRBJ2-7,17
CSVSVLNTIYF,.,TRBV29-1,TRBJ1-3,11
CASSLVMIQETQYF,.,TRBV7-9,TRBJ2-5,14
CASSQDRGVAGGPDTQYF,.,TRBV14,TRBJ2-3,18
CASSYSTVNTEAFF,.,TRBV6-5,TRBJ1-1,14
CASSDSVRAEKLFF,.,TRBV6-4,TRBJ1-4,14
CASSRTTGNYEQYF,.,TRBV30,TRBJ2-7,14
CASTQGIGTGELFF,.,TRBV2,TRBJ2-2,14
CSVEAQGRTLVSGANVLTF,once,TRBV29-1,TRBJ2-6,19
CASSQVGQGRGEQFF,.,TRBV4-1,TRBJ2-1,15
CASSYRGTGELFF,.,TRBV6-1,TRBJ2-2,13
CATEAGEQETQYF,.,TRBV10-3,TRBJ2-5,13
CASSPAGQIYEQYF,.,TRBV2,TRBJ2-7,14
CASSQTGRVFGYTF,.,TRBV6-1,TRBJ1-2,14
CASSLQGGGTEAFF,.,TRBV11-1,TRBJ1-1,14
CASSPAGTGGTEAFF,few,TRBV28,TRBJ1-1,15